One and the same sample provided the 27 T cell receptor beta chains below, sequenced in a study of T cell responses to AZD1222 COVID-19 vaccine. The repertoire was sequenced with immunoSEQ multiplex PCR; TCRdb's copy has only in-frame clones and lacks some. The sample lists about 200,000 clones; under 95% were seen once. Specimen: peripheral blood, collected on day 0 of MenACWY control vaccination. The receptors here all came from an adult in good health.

The CDR3 here is CASSPGMVETQYF. CDR3 nucleotides: TGCGCCAGCAGTCCTGGGATGGTAGAGACCCAGTACTTC. The J gene is TRBJ2-5, the V gene TRBV5-1; no definite D call. V lost 5 bases and J lost 4, with 12 bases in between. The CDR3 covers 13 residues. In germline, CDR1 is SGHRS, CDR2 YFSETQ.

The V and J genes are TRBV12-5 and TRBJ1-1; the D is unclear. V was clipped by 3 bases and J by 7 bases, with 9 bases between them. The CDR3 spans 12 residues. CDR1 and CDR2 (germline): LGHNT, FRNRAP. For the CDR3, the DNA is TGTGCTAGTGGTTTCGGGAATCTTGAAGCTTTCTTT. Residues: CASGFGNLEAFF.

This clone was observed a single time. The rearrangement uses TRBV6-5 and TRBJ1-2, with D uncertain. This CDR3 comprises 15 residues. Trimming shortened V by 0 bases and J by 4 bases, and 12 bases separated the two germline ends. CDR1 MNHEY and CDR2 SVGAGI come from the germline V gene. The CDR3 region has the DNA TGTGCCAGCAGTTACTCGATGGCAGGAGGCTATGGCTACACCTTC. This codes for CASSYSMAGGYGYTF.

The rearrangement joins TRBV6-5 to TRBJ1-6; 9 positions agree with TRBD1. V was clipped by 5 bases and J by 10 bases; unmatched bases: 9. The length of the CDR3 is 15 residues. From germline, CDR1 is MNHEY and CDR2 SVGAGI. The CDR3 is CASSQRTGERSPLHF. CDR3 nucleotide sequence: TGTGCCAGCAGTCAACGGACAGGGGAGAGATCACCCCTCCACTTT.

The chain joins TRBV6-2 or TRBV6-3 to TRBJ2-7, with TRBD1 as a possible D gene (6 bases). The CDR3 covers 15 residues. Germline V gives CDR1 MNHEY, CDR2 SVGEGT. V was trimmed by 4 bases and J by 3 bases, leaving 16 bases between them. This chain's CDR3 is CASSSQDRNYYEQYF. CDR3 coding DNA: TGTGCCAGCAGTTCCCAGGACAGAAATTACTACGAGCAGTACTTC.

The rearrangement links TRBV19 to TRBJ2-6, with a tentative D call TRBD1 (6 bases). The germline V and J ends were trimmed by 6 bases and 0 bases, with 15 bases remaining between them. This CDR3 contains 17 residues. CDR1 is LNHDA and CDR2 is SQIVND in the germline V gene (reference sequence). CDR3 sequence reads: CASREQGLFSGANVLTF. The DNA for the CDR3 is TGTGCCAGTAGAGAACAGGGCCTCTTCTCTGGGGCCAACGTCCTGACTTTC.

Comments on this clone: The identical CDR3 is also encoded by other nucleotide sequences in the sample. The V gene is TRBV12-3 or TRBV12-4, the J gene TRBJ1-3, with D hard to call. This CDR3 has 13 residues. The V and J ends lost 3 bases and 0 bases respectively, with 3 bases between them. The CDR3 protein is CASSFYSGNTIYF. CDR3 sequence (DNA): TGTGCCAGCAGTTTCTACTCTGGAAACACCATATATTTT.

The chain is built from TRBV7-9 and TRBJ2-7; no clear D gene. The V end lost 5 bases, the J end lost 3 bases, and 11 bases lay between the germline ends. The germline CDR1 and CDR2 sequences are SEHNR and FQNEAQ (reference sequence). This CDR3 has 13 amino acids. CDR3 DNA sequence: TGTGCCAGCAGCCCTCGGACCCGCTACGAGCAGTACTTC. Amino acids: CASSPRTRYEQYF.

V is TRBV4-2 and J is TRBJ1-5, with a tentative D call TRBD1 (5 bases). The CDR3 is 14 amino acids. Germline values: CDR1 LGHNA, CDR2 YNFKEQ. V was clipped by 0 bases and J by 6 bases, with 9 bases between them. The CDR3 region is CASSQDQGSQPQHF. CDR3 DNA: TGTGCCAGCAGCCAAGACCAGGGATCTCAGCCCCAGCATTTT.

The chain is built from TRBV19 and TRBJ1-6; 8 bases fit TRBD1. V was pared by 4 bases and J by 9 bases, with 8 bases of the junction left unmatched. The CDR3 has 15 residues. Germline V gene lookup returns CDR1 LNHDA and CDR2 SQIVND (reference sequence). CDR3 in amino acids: CASSTGQGVLSPLHF. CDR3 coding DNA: TGTGCCAGTAGTACCGGACAGGGAGTACTTTCACCCCTCCACTTT.

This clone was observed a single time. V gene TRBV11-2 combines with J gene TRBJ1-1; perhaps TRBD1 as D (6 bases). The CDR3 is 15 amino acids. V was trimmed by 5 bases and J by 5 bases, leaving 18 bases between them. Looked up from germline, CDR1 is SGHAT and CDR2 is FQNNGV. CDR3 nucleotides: TGTGCCAGCAGCGCCCACATCAATCAGGGGACTGAAGCTTTCTTT. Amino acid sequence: CASSAHINQGTEAFF.

CDR3 amino acids: CATRDGRGGEKLFF. The CDR3 nucleotides are TGTGCCACTCGAGATGGCAGGGGGGGCGAAAAACTGTTTTTT. The chain is built from TRBV6-6 and TRBJ1-4; 7 nucleotides align to TRBD1. Per the germline V gene, CDR1 is MNHNY and CDR2 is SVGAGI (reference sequence). This CDR3 contains 14 residues. V lost 10 bases, J lost 8 bases, and 13 bases stayed unmatched.

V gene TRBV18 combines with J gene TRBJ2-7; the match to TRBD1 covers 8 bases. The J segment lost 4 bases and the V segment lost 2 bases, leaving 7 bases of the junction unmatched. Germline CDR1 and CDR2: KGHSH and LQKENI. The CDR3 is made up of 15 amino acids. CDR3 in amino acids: CASSPETGAKYEQYF. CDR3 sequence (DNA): TGTGCCAGCTCACCAGAGACAGGGGCCAAGTACGAGCAGTACTTC.

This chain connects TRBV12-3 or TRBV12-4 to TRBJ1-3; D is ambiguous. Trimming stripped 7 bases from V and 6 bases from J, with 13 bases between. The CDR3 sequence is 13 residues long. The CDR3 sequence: CASTEFIVNTIYF. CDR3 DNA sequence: TGTGCCAGCACGGAATTCATAGTAAACACCATATATTTT.

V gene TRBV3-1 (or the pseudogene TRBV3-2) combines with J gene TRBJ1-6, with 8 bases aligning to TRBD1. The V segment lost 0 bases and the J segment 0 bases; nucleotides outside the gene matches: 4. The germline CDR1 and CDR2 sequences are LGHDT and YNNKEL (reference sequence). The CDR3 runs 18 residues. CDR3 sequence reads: CASSQEQGAFSYNSPLHF. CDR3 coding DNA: TGTGCCAGCAGCCAAGAGCAGGGGGCCTTCTCCTATAATTCACCCCTCCACTTT.

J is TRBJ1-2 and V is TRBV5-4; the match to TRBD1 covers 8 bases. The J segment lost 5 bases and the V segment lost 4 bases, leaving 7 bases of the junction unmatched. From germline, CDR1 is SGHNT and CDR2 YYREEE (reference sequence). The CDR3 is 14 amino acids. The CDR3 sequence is CASSPGQGRYGYTF. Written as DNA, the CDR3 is TGTGCCAGCAGCCCCGGACAGGGTCGGTATGGCTACACCTTC. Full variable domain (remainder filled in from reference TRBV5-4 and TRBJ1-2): ETGVTQSPTHLIKTRGQQVTLRCSSQSGHNTVSWYQQALGQGPQFIFQYYREEENGRGNFPPRFSGLQFPNYSSELNVNALELDDSALYLCASSPGQGRYGYTFGSGTRLTVV.

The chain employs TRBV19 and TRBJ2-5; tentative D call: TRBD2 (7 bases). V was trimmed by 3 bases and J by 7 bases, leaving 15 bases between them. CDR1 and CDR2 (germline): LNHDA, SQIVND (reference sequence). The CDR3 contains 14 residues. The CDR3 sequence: CASSITGGAGTQYF. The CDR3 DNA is TGTGCCAGTAGTATCACGGGGGGCGCCGGGACCCAGTACTTC.

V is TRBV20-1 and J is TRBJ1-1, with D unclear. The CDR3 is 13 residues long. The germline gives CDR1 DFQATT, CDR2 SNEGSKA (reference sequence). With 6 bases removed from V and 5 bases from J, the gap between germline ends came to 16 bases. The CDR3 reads CSASDGVRTEAFF. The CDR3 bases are TGCAGTGCCAGTGACGGGGTGCGGACTGAAGCTTTCTTT.

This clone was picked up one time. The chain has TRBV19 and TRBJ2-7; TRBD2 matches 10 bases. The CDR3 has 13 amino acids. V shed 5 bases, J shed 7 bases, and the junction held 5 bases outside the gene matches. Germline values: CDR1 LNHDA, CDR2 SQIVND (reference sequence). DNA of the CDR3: TGTGCCAGTAGTGGGTGGACTAGCGGAGAGCAGTACTTC. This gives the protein CASSGWTSGEQYF.

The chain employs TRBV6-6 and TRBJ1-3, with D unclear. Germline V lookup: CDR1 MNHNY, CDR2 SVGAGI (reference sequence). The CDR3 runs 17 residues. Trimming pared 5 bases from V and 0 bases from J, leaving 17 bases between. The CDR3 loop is CASSRFQTGYSGNTIYF. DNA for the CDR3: TGTGCCAGCAGTCGATTCCAGACCGGATACTCTGGAAACACCATATATTTT.

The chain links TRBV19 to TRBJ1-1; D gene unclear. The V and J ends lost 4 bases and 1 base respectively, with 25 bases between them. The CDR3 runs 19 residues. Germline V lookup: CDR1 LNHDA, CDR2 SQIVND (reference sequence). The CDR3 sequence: CASSSPMGRTLLENTEAFF. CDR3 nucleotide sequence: TGTGCCAGTAGTAGTCCAATGGGCAGGACCTTACTGGAGAACACTGAAGCTTTCTTT.

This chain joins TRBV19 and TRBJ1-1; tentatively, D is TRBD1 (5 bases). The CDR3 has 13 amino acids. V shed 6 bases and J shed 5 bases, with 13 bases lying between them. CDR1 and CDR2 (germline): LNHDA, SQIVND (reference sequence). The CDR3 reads CASSRGGVTEAFF. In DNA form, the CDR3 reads TGTGCCAGTAGCCGCGGGGGGGTGACTGAAGCTTTCTTT.

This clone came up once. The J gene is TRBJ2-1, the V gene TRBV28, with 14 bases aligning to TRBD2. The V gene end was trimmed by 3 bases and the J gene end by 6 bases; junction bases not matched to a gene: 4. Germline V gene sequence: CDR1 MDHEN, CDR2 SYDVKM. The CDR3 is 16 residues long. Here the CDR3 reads CASSLTSGGVINEQFF. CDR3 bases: TGTGCCAGCAGTTTGACTAGCGGGGGGGTAATCAATGAGCAGTTCTTC.

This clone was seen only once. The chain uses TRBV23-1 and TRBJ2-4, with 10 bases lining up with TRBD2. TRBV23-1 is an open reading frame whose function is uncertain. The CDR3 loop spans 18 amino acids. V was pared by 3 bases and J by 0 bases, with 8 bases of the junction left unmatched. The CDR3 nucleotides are TGCGCCAGCAGTCAGGCTAGCGGGGGCCTCTCAGCCAAAAACATTCAGTACTTC. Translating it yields CASSQASGGLSAKNIQYF.

CDR3 coding DNA: TGTGCCAGCAGTGAAGGCCCGCTTGGCAGCTTCCCCCTCCACTTT. Protein: CASSEGPLGSFPLHF. The V and J genes are TRBV6-1 and TRBJ1-6; D is unresolved. CDR1 is MNHNS and CDR2 is SASEGT in the germline V gene. CDR3 length: 15 amino acids. With 1 base removed from V and 13 bases from J, the gap between germline ends came to 17 bases.

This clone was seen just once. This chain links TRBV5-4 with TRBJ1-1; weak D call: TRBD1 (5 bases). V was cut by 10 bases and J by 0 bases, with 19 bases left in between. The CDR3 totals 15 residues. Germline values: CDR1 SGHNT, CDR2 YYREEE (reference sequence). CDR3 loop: CAVRPPGGMNTEAFF. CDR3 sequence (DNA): TGTGCCGTCCGGCCCCCCGGGGGTATGAACACTGAAGCTTTCTTT.

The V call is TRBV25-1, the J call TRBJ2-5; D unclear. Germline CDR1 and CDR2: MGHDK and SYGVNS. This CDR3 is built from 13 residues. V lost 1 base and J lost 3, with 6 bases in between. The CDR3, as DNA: TGTGCCAGCAGTGAATTAGGGAAAGAGACCCAGTACTTC. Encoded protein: CASSELGKETQYF.